Shown below are 9 T cell receptor beta chains from a single sample sequenced in a study of T cells after yellow fever vaccination. TCRdb reprocessed the 5' RACE reads with MiXCR, giving one entry per CDR3 protein. The sample yields hundreds of thousands of distinct CDR3 sequences, 20% to 25% seen once. The material sequenced was PBMCs, taken roughly 23 days after the first yellow fever vaccination. Receptors originate from a man younger than 30 who received the YFV17D yellow fever vaccine.

About this clonotype: A clone one base away is much larger, so this may be a read error. Since no conserved phenylalanine or tryptophan closes the CDR3, a read error is the likely cause. The chain links TRBV4-3 to TRBJ2-1; 7 nucleotides line up with TRBD2. The CDR3 loop spans 16 amino acids. The V segment lost 1 base and the J segment 3 bases; nucleotides outside the gene matches: 6. Looked up from germline, CDR1 is LGHNA and CDR2 is YSLEER. CDR3 protein: CASSQAQAGDYNEQFS. In DNA, the CDR3 is TGCGCCAGCAGCCAAGCTCAGGCGGGGGACTACAATGAGCAGTTCTCC.

This clonotype was counted only a few times. The CDR3 spells CASSLGQGDQGNIQYF. The CDR3 DNA follows: TGTGCCAGCAGCTTAGGCCAGGGCGATCAAGGAAACATTCAGTACTTC. V gene TRBV7-9 combines with J gene TRBJ2-4, with TRBD1 as a possible D gene (5 bases). Trimming cost V 1 base and J 6 bases, with 16 bases left between them. Germline loops: CDR1 SEHNR, CDR2 FQNEAQ (reference sequence). The CDR3 is 16 amino acids. Looking up the rest from reference TRBV7-9 and TRBJ2-4 gives the full variable domain: DTGVSQNPRHKITKRGQNVTFRCDPISEHNRLYWYRQTLGQGPEFLTYFQNEAQLEKSRLLSDRFSAERPKGSFSTLEIQRTEQGDSAMYLCASSLGQGDQGNIQYFGAGTRLSVL.

V usage is TRBV2 and J usage is TRBJ2-7, with a weak D call TRBD1 (6 bases). Germline V gene data show CDR1 as SNHLY and CDR2 as FYNNEI. This CDR3 is built from 11 residues. The V gene lost 5 bases and the J gene lost 8 bases, with 10 bases spanning the gap. CDR3 sequence (DNA): TGTGCCAGCAGTTATGACAGGAAGCAGTACTTC. Encoded protein: CASSYDRKQYF.

The rearrangement joins TRBV7-9 to TRBJ2-1; 8 bases line up with TRBD1. The J segment lost 1 base and the V segment lost 1 base, leaving 6 bases of the junction unmatched. CDR3 length: 17 amino acids. CDR1 and CDR2 (germline): SEHNR, FQNEAQ (reference sequence). The CDR3 DNA follows: TGTGCCAGCAGCTTAGGCAGGGGGCCGGAATCCTACAATGAGCAGTTCTTC. Amino acids: CASSLGRGPESYNEQFF.

This clonotype has only a few counts. The CDR3 here is CSAGRDRRQETQYF. DNA of the CDR3: TGCAGTGCTGGCCGGGACAGAAGACAAGAGACCCAGTACTTC. The chain couples TRBV20-1 to TRBJ2-5; 7 bases match TRBD1. CDR3 length equals 14 residues. With 5 bases clipped from V and 2 bases from J, the junction kept 8 bases outside the gene matches. The germline CDR1 and CDR2 sequences are DFQATT and SNEGSKA (reference sequence).

The genes are TRBV4-3 and TRBJ1-6; D is unclear. The CDR3 spans 18 residues. V was shortened by 4 bases and J by 4 bases, with 20 bases between the two germline ends. The germline V gene encodes CDR1 LGHNA and CDR2 YSLEER. The CDR3 reads CASSRDSTANGYNSPLHF. CDR3 coding DNA: TGCGCCAGCAGCCGCGACTCGACTGCTAACGGGTATAATTCACCCCTCCACTTT.

This clonotype was recorded a few times. This rearrangement joins TRBV7-2 to TRBJ2-5; D is unclear. CDR1 is SGHTA and CDR2 is FQGNSA in the germline V gene. The CDR3 is 15 residues long. Trimming shortened V by 5 bases and J by 4 bases, and 17 bases separated the two germline ends. The CDR3 protein is CASSHLELVAETQYF. CDR3 DNA sequence: TGTGCCAGCAGCCACTTGGAACTTGTCGCAGAGACCCAGTACTTC.

This clonotype was picked up a small number of times. The V call is TRBV20-1, the J call TRBJ1-2; maybe TRBD1 (6 bases). Between the trimmed V and J ends, which lost 2 bases and 3 bases, there was a span of 13 bases. Germline V CDR1 and CDR2: DFQATT, SNEGSKA (reference sequence). This CDR3 contains 14 residues. CDR3 DNA: TGCAGTGCTAGACCTGGGGGGCCGGACTATGGCTACACCTTC. It specifies CSARPGGPDYGYTF.

The rearrangement links TRBV9 to TRBJ2-3, with D perhaps TRBD1 or TRBD2 (6 bases each). Germline values: CDR1 SGDLS, CDR2 YYNGEE. This CDR3 comprises 14 residues. The V gene lost 2 bases and the J gene lost 6 bases, with 13 bases spanning the gap. The CDR3 DNA reads as TGTGCCAGCAGCGTTGTGGGGGGCCACGATACGCAGTATTTT. The encoded protein is CASSVVGGHDTQYF.